This T cell receptor (beta chain) is from a study of early T cells in non-severe SARS-CoV-2 infection. Study outcomes and limitations: VDJdb-based matching was biased toward anti-spike CD8 responses and missed private and CD4 specificities.

Comments on this clonotype: Its antigen is not identified.

Individual cDNA molecules were tagged with unique molecular identifiers, the study reported. From the 5' RACE reads, TCRdb called clonotypes with MiXCR, one entry per CDR3 protein. The sample contains 55,000 to 85,000 distinct CDR3 sequences, about 13% of which appear only once. V was clipped by 1 base and J by 1 base, with 6 bases between them. The germline CDR1 and CDR2 sequences are LGHDT and YNNKEL (reference sequence). The CDR3 is 14 amino acids. The sequenced sample was whole blood. This sequence joins TRBV3-1 and TRBJ2-3; no clear D. The sequence was collected from an adult who was a healthcare worker with PCR-confirmed SARS-CoV-2 infection or an uninfected control (not recorded which). The CDR3 loop reads CASSQGWGTDTQYF. Written as DNA, the CDR3 is TGTGCCAGCAGCCAAGGCTGGGGCACAGATACGCAGTATTTT.